This TCR beta chain came from a study of OX40 agonist ivuxolimab in advanced cancers. Looking at the study overall: The patients received agonistic anti-OX40 (CD134) antibody ivuxolimab.

The data were produced by immunoSEQ multiplex PCR, yet TCRdb's version contains in-frame clones alone and is incomplete. The table includes nearly 45,000 clones, around four fifths detected once. The CDR3 contains 17 residues. Between the trimmed V and J ends, which lost 4 bases and 2 bases, there was a span of 20 bases. Germline V lookup: CDR1 SGHAT, CDR2 FQNNGV. The sequencing here drew on CD4+ or CD8+ T cells sorted from blood, taken in a trial of the OX40 agonist ivuxolimab. The chain combines TRBV11-2 with TRBJ2-5; the D gene could be TRBD1 or TRBD2 (6 bases each). The clonotype originates from an adult with an advanced solid tumor such as melanoma, head and neck, liver or kidney cancer. The CDR3 region is CASSYHGGGPRQETQYF. As DNA, the CDR3 is TGTGCCAGCAGCTATCACGGAGGGGGGCCGAGACAAGAGACCCAGTACTTC. Drawing the rest from reference TRBV11-2 and TRBJ2-5, the complete variable domain is EAGVAQSPRYKIIEKRQSVAFWCNPISGHATLYWYQQILGQGPKLLIQFQNNGVVDDSQLPKDRFSAERLKGVDSTLKIQPAKLEDSAVYLCASSYHGGGPRQETQYFGPGTRLLVL.